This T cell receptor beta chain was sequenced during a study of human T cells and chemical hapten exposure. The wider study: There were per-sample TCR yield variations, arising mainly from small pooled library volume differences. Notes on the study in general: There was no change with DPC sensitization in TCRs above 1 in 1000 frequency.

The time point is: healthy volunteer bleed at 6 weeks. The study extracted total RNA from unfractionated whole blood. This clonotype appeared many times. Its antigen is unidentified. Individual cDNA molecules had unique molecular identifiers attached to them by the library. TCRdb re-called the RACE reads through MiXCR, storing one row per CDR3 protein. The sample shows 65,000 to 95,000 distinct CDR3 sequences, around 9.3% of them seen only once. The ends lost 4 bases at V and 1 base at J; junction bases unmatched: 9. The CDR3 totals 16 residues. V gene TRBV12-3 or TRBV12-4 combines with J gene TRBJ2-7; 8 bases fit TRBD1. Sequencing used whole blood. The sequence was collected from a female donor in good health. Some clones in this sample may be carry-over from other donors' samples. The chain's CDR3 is CASSWGDRGPSYEQYF. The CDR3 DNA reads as TGTGCCAGCAGTTGGGGCGACAGGGGCCCATCCTACGAGCAGTACTTC.